Shown below are 15 T cell receptor beta chains from a single sample sequenced in a study of Ad26.COV2.S vaccination and SARS-CoV-2 variants (TCRdb year 2021). What the treatment or condition label conveys for this sample: over 15 received Ad26.COV2.S at low or high dose, single or two shots; roughly five received placebo; per-sample allocation not given. For vaccine and placebo recipients, the sequenced repertoires came from samples collected on day 63 after the first injection. The library was obtained by the immunoSEQ multiplex PCR assay. What TCRdb holds here is the immuneACCESS table cut down to in-frame rearrangements. Part of the clones is not present; checked against another copy, under half of the missing clones reflect an unresolved V gene, and the others are unexplained. The sample records about 330,000 clones, 85% to 90% of which are singletons. The ten top clones hold 5.5% of the sample.

Here the sequenced sample was peripheral blood, taken in a trial of Ad26.COV2.S vaccine versus placebo. The receptors derive from a person between 18 and 65 years old who received the Ad26.COV2.S COVID-19 vaccine or a placebo.

The rearrangement joins TRBV28 to TRBJ2-7, with a possible D match to TRBD1 (6 bases). V gave up 5 bases and J gave up 2 bases, with 13 bases separating them. The CDR3 contains 14 residues. Germline V gives CDR1 MDHEN, CDR2 SYDVKM. The CDR3 nucleotides are TGTGCCAGCAGTCAGACAGGTGATACCTACGAGCAGTACTTC. The encoded protein is CASSQTGDTYEQYF.

The chain employs TRBV5-1 and TRBJ2-1, with 13 bases fitting TRBD2. The CDR3 is 16 residues long. V lost 4 bases, J lost 2 bases, and 3 bases stayed unmatched. Germline V gene lookup returns CDR1 SGHRS and CDR2 YFSETQ. CDR3 sequence reads: CASSQGLAGAYNEQFF. CDR3 DNA: TGCGCCAGCAGCCAAGGACTAGCGGGGGCCTACAATGAGCAGTTCTTC. Together with reference TRBV5-1 and TRBJ2-1, the CDR3 gives the full variable domain: KAGVTQTPRYLIKTRGQQVTLSCSPISGHRSVSWYQQTPGQGLQFLFEYFSETQRNKGNFPGRFSGRQFSNSRSEMNVSTLELGDSALYLCASSQGLAGAYNEQFFGPGTRLTVL.

About this clone itself: Distinct nucleotide sequences in the sample also encode this CDR3. The V gene is TRBV5-6, the J gene TRBJ1-2; D is possibly TRBD1 (5 bases). This CDR3 has 13 residues. The ends were cut back, 0 bases at V and 5 bases at J, with 8 bases in the middle. CDR1 is SGHDT, CDR2 YYEEEE, per germline. The CDR3 is CASSLGQPYGYTF. CDR3 DNA: TGTGCCAGCAGCTTGGGACAGCCGTATGGCTACACCTTC.

V gene TRBV19 combines with J gene TRBJ1-1; TRBD1 matches at 8 bases. After removal of 3 bases from V and 1 base from J, the junction contained 1 base not matched to a gene. Germline CDR1 is LNHDA and CDR2 is SQIVND (reference sequence). There are 14 residues in the CDR3. The CDR3 region is CASSMGQANTEAFF. In nucleotides, the CDR3 is TGTGCCAGTAGTATGGGACAGGCGAACACTGAAGCTTTCTTT.

The chain uses TRBV29-1 and TRBJ2-3; no definite D call. V was pared by 5 bases and J by 2 bases, with 11 bases between. Germline V CDR1 and CDR2: SQVTM, ANQGSEA. This CDR3 region has 13 residues. CDR3 protein: CSVKGLITDTQYF. The CDR3, as DNA: TGCAGCGTTAAGGGTCTAATCACAGATACGCAGTATTTT.

This clone was found a few times. The chain links TRBV28 to TRBJ1-5; the D is unclear. The CDR3 runs to 13 residues. V was trimmed by 3 bases and J by 2 bases, leaving 5 bases between them. Germline V gene lookup returns CDR1 MDHEN and CDR2 SYDVKM. CDR3: CASSFVGNQPQHF. For the CDR3, the DNA is TGTGCCAGCAGTTTTGTGGGCAATCAGCCCCAGCATTTT.

The chain employs TRBV5-6 and TRBJ1-2; D is perhaps TRBD1 (5 bases). The CDR3 contains 15 residues. CDR1 and CDR2 from the germline V gene are SGHDT and YYEEEE. The germline V and J ends were trimmed by 4 bases and 3 bases, with 16 bases remaining between them. CDR3 in DNA: TGTGCCAGCAGCGACTTTCGGGGGAGACACTATGGCTACACCTTC. It yields the protein CASSDFRGRHYGYTF.

This sequence joins TRBV7-6 and TRBJ1-2; no clear D gene. Trimming cost V 2 bases and J 4 bases, with 14 bases left between them. CDR3 length: 15 amino acids. In germline, CDR1 is SGHVS, CDR2 FNYEAQ. CDR3 coding DNA: TGTGCCAGCAGCTTATCTCAGGACGGCCTCTATGGCTACACCTTC. Translating gives CASSLSQDGLYGYTF.

V usage is TRBV19 and J usage is TRBJ1-5, with TRBD1 as a possible D gene (5 bases). The CDR3 contains 13 residues. The germline V gene encodes CDR1 LNHDA and CDR2 SQIVND (reference sequence). V was pared by 9 bases and J by 8 bases, with 17 bases between. DNA for the CDR3: TGTGCCAGCCTAGGCGGGGGGATGGAGCCCCAGCATTTT. Translation gives CASLGGGMEPQHF.

Regarding this clone: Distinct nucleotide sequences in the sample also encode this CDR3. The CDR3 here is CASSQVFRENTEAFF. CDR3 nucleotide sequence: TGCGCCAGCAGCCAAGTTTTCAGGGAGAACACTGAAGCTTTCTTT. The V and J genes are TRBV4-1 and TRBJ1-1, with a weak D call TRBD1 (5 bases). CDR1 and CDR2 (germline): MGHRA, YSYEKL. The CDR3 totals 15 residues. Trimming left V 1 base short and J 1 base short, with 10 bases between.

V and J are TRBV14 and TRBJ1-2; 7 bases line up with TRBD1. V gave up 4 bases and J gave up 5 bases; unmatched junction bases: 7. The germline gives CDR1 SGHDN, CDR2 FVKESK. There are 14 residues in the CDR3. The CDR3 sequence: CASSPYGTVYGYTF. For the CDR3, the DNA is TGTGCCAGCAGCCCTTACGGGACAGTTTATGGCTACACCTTC.

Only one count was recorded for this clone. The chain joins TRBV11-2 to TRBJ2-2; 7 bases map to TRBD1. CDR3 length: 14 residues. Germline CDR1 reads SGHAT; CDR2 reads FQNNGV. Trimming took 4 bases from V and 4 from J; bases not matched to a gene: 3. The CDR3 loop is CASSYRGATGELFF. CDR3 nucleotide sequence: TGTGCCAGCAGCTACAGGGGTGCCACCGGGGAGCTGTTTTTT.

V usage is TRBV6-6 and J usage is TRBJ2-1; D gene unclear. V was trimmed by 6 bases and J by 2 bases, leaving 8 bases between them. Germline-derived CDR1 and CDR2 are MNHNY and SVGAGI (reference sequence). This CDR3 region has 13 residues. The CDR3 protein is CASRYQTYNEQFF. The CDR3 nucleotides are TGTGCCAGCAGATATCAGACCTACAATGAGCAGTTCTTC.

This clone was seen a single time. The CDR3: CASSYGGQLSPLHF. The CDR3 DNA reads as TGTGCCAGCAGTTACGGAGGACAGCTTTCACCCCTCCACTTT. The chain employs TRBV6-2 or TRBV6-3 and TRBJ1-6, with D possibly TRBD1 on 6 matching bases. Germline lookup yields CDR1 MNHEY and CDR2 SVGEGT. CDR3 size: 14 residues. V was cut by 2 bases and J by 9 bases, with 11 bases left in between.

The CDR3 DNA reads as TGTGCCACCAGCAGAGGGGGTGGGACAACTAATGAAAAACTGTTTTTT. Amino acid sequence: CATSRGGGTTNEKLFF. The chain carries TRBV15 and TRBJ1-4; D remains unclear. Looked up from germline, CDR1 is LNHNV and CDR2 is YYDKDF (reference sequence). The length of the CDR3 is 16 residues. V dropped 1 base and J dropped 0 bases, with 9 bases sitting between them.